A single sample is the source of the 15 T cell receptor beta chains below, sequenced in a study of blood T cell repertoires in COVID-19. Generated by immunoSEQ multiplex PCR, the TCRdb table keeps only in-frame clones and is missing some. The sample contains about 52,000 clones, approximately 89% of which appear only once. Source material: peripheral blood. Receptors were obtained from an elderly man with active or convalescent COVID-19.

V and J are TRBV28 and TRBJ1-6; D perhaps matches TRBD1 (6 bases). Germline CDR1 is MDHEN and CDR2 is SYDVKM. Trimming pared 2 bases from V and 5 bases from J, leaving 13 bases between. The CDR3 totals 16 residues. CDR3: CASSLPRGYNNSPLHF. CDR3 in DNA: TGTGCCAGCAGTTTACCCAGGGGATACAATAATTCACCCCTCCACTTT.

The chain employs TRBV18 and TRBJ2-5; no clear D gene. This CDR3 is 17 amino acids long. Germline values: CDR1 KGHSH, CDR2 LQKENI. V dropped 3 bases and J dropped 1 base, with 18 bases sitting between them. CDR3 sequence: CASSPRETALSQETQYF. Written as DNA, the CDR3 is TGTGCCAGCTCACCCCGCGAAACAGCTCTGAGCCAAGAGACCCAGTACTTC.

The CDR3 protein is CASSFQGAGNTEAFF. The CDR3 DNA is TGCGCCAGCAGCTTCCAGGGGGCGGGGAACACTGAAGCTTTCTTT. The rearrangement joins TRBV5-1 to TRBJ1-1, with 8 bases identical to TRBD1. This CDR3 region has 15 residues. The junction had 4 bases not matched to a gene; V was cut back by 2 bases and J by 1 base. The germline gives CDR1 SGHRS, CDR2 YFSETQ.

As DNA, the CDR3 is TGTGCCAGCAGCCAAGTTCAGAAAATTGGACAGGGGTCCTACGAGCAGTACTTC. Its protein is CASSQVQKIGQGSYEQYF. The chain carries TRBV3-1 (or the pseudogene TRBV3-2) and TRBJ2-7, with 9 positions matching TRBD1. The germline V gene has CDR1 LGHDT and CDR2 YNNKEL (reference sequence). CDR3 size: 18 residues. With 1 base clipped from V and 1 base from J, the junction kept 11 bases outside the gene matches.

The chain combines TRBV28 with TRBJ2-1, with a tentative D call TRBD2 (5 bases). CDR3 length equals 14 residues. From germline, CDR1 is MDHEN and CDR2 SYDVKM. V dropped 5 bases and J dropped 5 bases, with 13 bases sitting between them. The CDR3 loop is CASSPTGGNNEQFF. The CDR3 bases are TGTGCCAGCAGTCCTACCGGAGGTAACAATGAGCAGTTCTTC.

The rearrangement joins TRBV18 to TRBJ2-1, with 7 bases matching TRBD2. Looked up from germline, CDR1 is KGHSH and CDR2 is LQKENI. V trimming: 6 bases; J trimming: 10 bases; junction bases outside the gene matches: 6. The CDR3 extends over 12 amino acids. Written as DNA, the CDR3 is TGTGCCAGCTCTCGAGGACTAGACGAGCAGTTCTTC. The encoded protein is CASSRGLDEQFF.

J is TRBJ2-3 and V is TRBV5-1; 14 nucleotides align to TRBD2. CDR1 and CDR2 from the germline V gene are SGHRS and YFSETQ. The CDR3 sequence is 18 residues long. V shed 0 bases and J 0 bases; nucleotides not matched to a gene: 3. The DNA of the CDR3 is TGCGCCAGCAGCTTGGGGACTAGCGGGGGGACTAGCACAGATACGCAGTATTTT. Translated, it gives CASSLGTSGGTSTDTQYF.

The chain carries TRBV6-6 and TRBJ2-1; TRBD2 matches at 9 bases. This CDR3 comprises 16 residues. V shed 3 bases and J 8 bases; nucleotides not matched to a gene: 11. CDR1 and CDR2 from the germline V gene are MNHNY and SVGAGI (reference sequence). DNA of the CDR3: TGTGCCAGCAGTTATAGGGCGGGAGGGCCTAGGGATGAGCAGTTCTTC. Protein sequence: CASSYRAGGPRDEQFF.

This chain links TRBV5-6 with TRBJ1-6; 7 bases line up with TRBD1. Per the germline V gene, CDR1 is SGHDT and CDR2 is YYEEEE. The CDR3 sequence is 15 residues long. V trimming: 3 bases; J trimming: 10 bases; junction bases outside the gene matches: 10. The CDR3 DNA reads TGTGCCAGCAGCTGGGAGACAGGGTATTCATCACCCCTCCACTTT. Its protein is CASSWETGYSSPLHF. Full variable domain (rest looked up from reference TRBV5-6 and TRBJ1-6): DAGVTQSPTHLIKTRGQQVTLRCSPKSGHDTVSWYQQALGQGPQFIFQYYEEEERQRGNFPDRFSGHQFPNYSSELNVNALLLGDSALYLCASSWETGYSSPLHFGNGTRLTVT.

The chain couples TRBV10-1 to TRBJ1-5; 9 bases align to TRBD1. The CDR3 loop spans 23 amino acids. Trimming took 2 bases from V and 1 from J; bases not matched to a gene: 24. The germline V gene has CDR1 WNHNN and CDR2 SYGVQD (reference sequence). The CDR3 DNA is TGCGCCAGCAGTGAGGAGATTCTAGGACAGGGGTTCCCAGGGGTCGGAAGCAATCAGCCCCAGCATTTT. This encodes CASSEEILGQGFPGVGSNQPQHF.

CDR3 coding DNA: TGTGCCAGCAGCCTAGGGACTAGTCAAGAGACCCAGTACTTC. Its protein is CASSLGTSQETQYF. The gene calls are TRBV11-2 and TRBJ2-5; 8 bases align to TRBD2. Looked up from germline, CDR1 is SGHAT and CDR2 is FQNNGV. The CDR3 consists of 14 residues. V lost 5 bases, J lost 2 bases, and 4 bases stayed unmatched.

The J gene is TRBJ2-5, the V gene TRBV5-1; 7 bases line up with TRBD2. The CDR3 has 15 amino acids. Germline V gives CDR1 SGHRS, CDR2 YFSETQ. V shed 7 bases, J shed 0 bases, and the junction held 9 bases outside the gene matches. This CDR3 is CASCPNGGYQETQYF. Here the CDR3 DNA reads TGCGCCAGCTGCCCGAACGGGGGGTACCAAGAGACCCAGTACTTC.

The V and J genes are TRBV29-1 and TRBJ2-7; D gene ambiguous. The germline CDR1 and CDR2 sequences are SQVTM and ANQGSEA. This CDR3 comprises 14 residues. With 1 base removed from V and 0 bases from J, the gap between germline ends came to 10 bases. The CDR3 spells CSVEVIIPSYEQYF. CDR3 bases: TGCAGCGTTGAAGTTATTATTCCCTCCTACGAGCAGTACTTC.

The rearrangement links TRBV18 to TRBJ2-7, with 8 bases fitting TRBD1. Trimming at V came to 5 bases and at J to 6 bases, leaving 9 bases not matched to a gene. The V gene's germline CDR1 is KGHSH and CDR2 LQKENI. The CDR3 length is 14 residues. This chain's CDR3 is CASSIDRGFSEQYF. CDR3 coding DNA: TGTGCCAGCTCAATTGACAGGGGATTTAGCGAGCAGTACTTC.

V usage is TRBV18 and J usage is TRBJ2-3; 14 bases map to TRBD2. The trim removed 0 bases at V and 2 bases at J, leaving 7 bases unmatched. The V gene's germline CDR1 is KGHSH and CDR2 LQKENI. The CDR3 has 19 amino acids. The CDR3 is CASSPPTSGGAGFTDTQYF. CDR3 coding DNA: TGTGCCAGCTCACCACCGACTAGCGGGGGGGCGGGTTTCACAGATACGCAGTATTTT.